Listed here are 26 T cell receptor beta chains from one sample, sequenced in a study of tumor-infiltrating lymphocytes in oesophageal squamous cell carcinoma. TCRdb re-analysed the PCR reads in MiXCR, keeping a single row per CDR3 protein. The top ten clones hold around a third of a sample with 10,000 to 15,000 distinct CDR3 sequences, around 59% of them seen once. The sample taken for sequencing was esophageal tumor tissue. The receptors come from a female donor with esophageal squamous cell carcinoma.

The J gene is TRBJ2-7, the V gene TRBV7-3; D is perhaps TRBD2 (5 bases). The J call may be mistaken, given a closer DNA end match to TRBJ2-1. Germline V gene data show CDR1 as SGHTA and CDR2 as FQGTGA. The CDR3 loop spans 15 amino acids. CDR3 sequence: CASSLEADTYNEQFF. The CDR3, as DNA: TGTGCCAGCAGCTTGGAAGCGGATACGTACAATGAGCAGTTCTTC.

The chain uses TRBV24-1 and TRBJ2-1; 7 positions match TRBD2. V was pared by 3 bases and J by 3 bases, with 7 bases of the junction left unmatched. This CDR3 comprises 16 residues. CDR1 is KGHDR and CDR2 is SFDVKD in the germline V gene. CDR3 residues: CATSDPTSFGYNEQFF. The DNA for the CDR3 is TGTGCCACCAGTGATCCGACTAGCTTTGGCTACAATGAGCAGTTCTTC.

This chain joins TRBV7-2 and TRBJ2-2; D not resolved. Germline CDR1 SGHTA, CDR2 FQGNSA. CDR3 size: 13 residues. The V and J ends lost 5 bases and 1 base respectively, with 5 bases between them. CDR3 coding DNA: TGTGCCAGCAGCCCCCAGAACACCGGGGAGCTGTTTTTT. It is translated as CASSPQNTGELFF.

This clonotype was observed a single time. V is TRBV7-9 and J is TRBJ2-5; 8 nucleotides agree with TRBD2. The assigned J gene may be wrong: the sequence end matches TRBJ2-1 better. CDR3 length equals 16 residues. CDR1 is SEHNR and CDR2 is FQNEAQ in the germline V gene (reference sequence). Here the CDR3 DNA reads TGTGCCAGCAGCTTCCTGAGCGGGAGAACGGTCAATGAGCAGTTCTTC. Its protein is CASSFLSGRTVNEQFF.

Details on this clonotype: A much larger clone lies one base from this, so it may be a read error. The V gene is TRBV7-9, the J gene TRBJ2-5; perhaps TRBD2 as D (5 bases). Trimming took 2 bases from V and 11 from J, leaving 12 bases between them. The CDR3 has 12 amino acids. Germline assignment: CDR1 SEHNR and CDR2 FQNEAQ (reference sequence). In nucleotides, the CDR3 is TGTGCCAGCAGCTTACCCGGGAATGAGCAGTACTTC. Its translation is CASSLPGNEQYF.

This chain links TRBV6-8 with TRBJ2-4, with TRBD2 as a possible D gene (5 bases). The better agreement between TRBJ2-7 and the DNA end casts doubt on the J call. The CDR3 is 13 residues long. Per germline, CDR1 MNHGY and CDR2 SAAAGT. The CDR3 nucleotides are TGTGCCAGCAGGATTAACGGGAACAGCGAGCAGTACTTC. Amino acid sequence: CASRINGNSEQYF.

V is TRBV6-9 and J is TRBJ1-5; 7 bases fit TRBD1. Looked up from germline, CDR1 is MNHGY and CDR2 is SVAAGI. The junction had 5 bases not matched to a gene; V was cut back by 6 bases and J by 6 bases. The CDR3 has 13 amino acids. CDR3 in DNA: TGTGCCAGCAGGACAGGGTCGGGTCAGCCCCAGCATTTT. The encoded protein is CASRTGSGQPQHF.

This clonotype was counted only a few times. The conserved final phenylalanine or tryptophan is absent from the CDR3, which likely points to a read error. It is unclear where the CDR3 begins or ends on the DNA, so no DNA is shown, and the CDR3 is as TCRdb lists it. The chain combines TRBV7-2 with TRBJ2-6; the table's D call TRBD1 went unverified against the DNA. Germline CDR1 reads SGHTA; CDR2 reads FQGNSA. The CDR3 has 17 residues if both end residues are counted. Here the CDR3 reads CASSLGGQTYNEQFFGA.

This clonotype has a count of ten or more. One base away lies a much larger clone, so this may be a sequencing read error. This rearrangement joins TRBV7-9 to TRBJ2-3, with 7 bases fitting TRBD1. The V and J ends lost 7 bases and 14 bases, in that order; junction bases with no gene match: 24. The germline CDR1 and CDR2 sequences are SEHNR and FQNEAQ (reference sequence). The CDR3 totals 16 residues. CDR3 region: CASKGATGPNTGELYF. CDR3 nucleotide sequence: TGTGCCAGCAAGGGGGCGACAGGCCCGAACACCGGGGAGCTGTATTTT.

The table lists this clonotype with a few counts. The gene calls are TRBV11-3 and TRBJ2-7; no reliable D call. Germline values: CDR1 SGHNT, CDR2 YENEEA. The CDR3 is 16 amino acids. The germline V and J ends were trimmed by 0 bases and 5 bases, with 17 bases remaining between them. Here the CDR3 reads CASSLDSGRTLDEQYF. The CDR3 DNA follows: TGTGCCAGCAGCTTAGATTCTGGGCGAACCTTGGACGAGCAGTACTTC. The entire variable domain, with the rest obtained from reference TRBV11-3 and TRBJ2-7, is as follows: EAGVVQSPRYKIIEKKQPVAFWCNPISGHNTLYWYLQNLGQGPELLIRYENEEAVDDSQLPKDRFSAERLKGVDSTLKIQPAELGDSAVYLCASSLDSGRTLDEQYFGPGTRLTVT.

V usage is TRBV7-9 and J usage is TRBJ2-5; D remains unclear. Gene TRBJ2-7 matches the end of the DNA better, so the J call may be wrong. In germline, CDR1 is SEHNR, CDR2 FQNEAQ (reference sequence). This CDR3 spans 12 amino acids. CDR3 sequence: CASSPESDEQYF. In nucleotides, the CDR3 is TGTGCCAGCAGCCCGGAGAGTGACGAGCAGTACTTC.

In this sample, this clonotype turned up a few times. The chain carries TRBV5-6 and TRBJ1-3; D may be TRBD1 (6 bases). Trimming stripped 3 bases from V and 4 bases from J, with 17 bases between. The CDR3 consists of 16 residues. The germline V gene has CDR1 SGHDT and CDR2 YYEEEE. The CDR3 nucleotides read TGTGCCAGCAGCTCTTTTAGGGGGGCGCACGGAAACACCATATATTTT. This codes for CASSSFRGAHGNTIYF.

The chain carries TRBV7-2 and TRBJ2-1; D not resolved. The CDR3 is 15 residues long. The V gene lost 1 base and the J gene lost 2 bases, with 9 bases spanning the gap. Germline CDR1 and CDR2: SGHTA and FQGNSA. The CDR3 is CASSLDANPYNEQFF. For the CDR3, the DNA is TGTGCCAGCAGCTTAGATGCGAACCCCTACAATGAGCAGTTCTTC.

The chain recombines TRBV10-2 with TRBJ2-1, with no clear D. The V gene's germline CDR1 is WSHSY and CDR2 SAAADI. The CDR3 has 15 residues. With 2 bases removed from V and 2 bases from J, the gap between germline ends came to 10 bases. In DNA form, the CDR3 reads TGCGCCAGCAGTGAGGGCAGTCCTGCCTACAATGAGCAGTTCTTC. This gives the protein CASSEGSPAYNEQFF.

The genes are TRBV7-6 and TRBJ2-1; 7 nucleotides line up with TRBD1. The J call may not be correct, given that the DNA end is closer to TRBJ2-5. The CDR3 is 14 residues long. The V gene's germline CDR1 is SGHVS and CDR2 FNYEAQ. The CDR3 DNA is TGTGCCAGCAGCCTGGGCCAGGGGGTGGAGACCCAGTACTTC. Translated: CASSLGQGVETQYF.

The chain uses TRBV6-1 and TRBJ2-5; 11 bases fit TRBD2. After removal of 4 bases from V and 11 bases from J, the junction contained 9 bases not matched to a gene. There are 14 residues in the CDR3. In germline, CDR1 is MNHNS, CDR2 SASEGT. The CDR3 reads CASSGLAGYLEQYF. The CDR3 bases are TGTGCCAGCAGTGGACTAGCGGGGTATTTGGAGCAGTACTTC.

A few counts support this clonotype. This chain uses TRBV7-2 with TRBJ2-7; D gene uncertain. The CDR3 runs to 11 residues. The germline CDR1 and CDR2 sequences are SGHTA and FQGNSA. V shed 4 bases and J shed 3 bases, with 4 bases lying between them. The CDR3 DNA is TGTGCCAGCAGCTACCACTACGAGCAGTACTTC. This sequence encodes CASSYHYEQYF.

This clonotype was seen more than once but under ten times. The CDR3 sequence: CASSLKRLVTNNEQFF. The CDR3, as DNA: TGTGCCAGCAGCTTAAAAAGGCTAGTGACTAACAATGAGCAGTTCTTC. The rearrangement links TRBV7-8 to TRBJ2-1; the D gene is possibly TRBD2 (5 bases). The CDR3 runs to 16 residues. V was shortened by 2 bases and J by 5 bases, with 16 bases between the two germline ends. Germline V lookup: CDR1 SGHVS, CDR2 FQNEAQ.

This clonotype was seen repeatedly, ten times or more. The rearrangement uses TRBV5-4 and TRBJ2-5; 11 nucleotides line up with TRBD2. J was trimmed by 3 bases and V by 0 bases; bases with no gene match: 1. CDR3 length: 15 residues. Germline CDR1 reads SGHNT; CDR2 reads YYREEE (reference sequence). The CDR3 coding sequence is TGTGCCAGCAGCTTGGGGGGACTAGCGGAAGAGACCCAGTACTTC. Encoded protein: CASSLGGLAEETQYF.

DNA for the CDR3: TGTGCCAGCAGCTTAGTGGAGGGGTGGAATGAAAAACTGTTTTTT. As protein: CASSLVEGWNEKLFF. This chain connects TRBV7-2 to TRBJ1-4, with a weak D call TRBD1 (5 bases). The V gene lost 1 base and the J gene lost 5 bases, with 11 bases spanning the gap. CDR3 length: 15 residues. Germline CDR1 reads SGHTA; CDR2 reads FQGNSA.

This chain uses TRBV6-6 with TRBJ2-7; TRBD1 matches at 9 bases. The better agreement between TRBJ2-4 and the DNA end casts doubt on the J call. Germline CDR1 and CDR2: MNHNY and SVGAGI (reference sequence). This CDR3 has 17 amino acids. The CDR3 region has the DNA TGTGCCAGCAGTTACAGAGGGACAGGGAAGACCAAAAACATTCAGTACTTC. Translated: CASSYRGTGKTKNIQYF.

This clonotype is termed medium-sized. The J gene is TRBJ2-4, the V gene TRBV28; possible D gene TRBD1, 6 bases. The germline CDR1 and CDR2 sequences are MDHEN and SYDVKM. The CDR3 is 15 residues long. Trimming removed 6 bases at V and 0 bases at J, with 12 bases between. DNA of the CDR3: TGTGCCAGCAGGCGACAGGAACTAGCCAAAAACATTCAGTACTTC. Residues: CASRRQELAKNIQYF.

By its share, this clonotype is medium-sized. The chain has TRBV7-2 and TRBJ1-3, with D perhaps TRBD1 (5 bases). V dropped 5 bases and J dropped 0 bases, with 20 bases sitting between them. The germline CDR1 and CDR2 sequences are SGHTA and FQGNSA. The CDR3 runs to 18 residues. The CDR3 loop is CASSPGAGGISSGNTIYF. The CDR3 DNA reads as TGTGCCAGCAGCCCCGGCGCTGGGGGAATTTCCTCTGGAAACACCATATATTTT.

The V and J genes are TRBV19 and TRBJ2-5, with D hard to call. V dropped 7 bases and J dropped 5 bases, with 11 bases sitting between them. The CDR3 is made up of 12 amino acids. Germline V gene sequence: CDR1 LNHDA, CDR2 SQIVND (reference sequence). The CDR3 is CASTAEGETQYF. As DNA, the CDR3 is TGTGCCAGTACTGCGGAAGGGGAGACCCAGTACTTC.

This clonotype has only a few counts. This CDR3 reads CASSPEGTGSDAFF. The DNA for the CDR3 is TGTGCCAGCAGCCCTGAAGGGACAGGGTCCGACGCTTTCTTT. The chain is built from TRBV11-1 and TRBJ1-1; the match to TRBD1 covers 9 bases. The CDR3 is 14 residues long. Per the germline V gene, CDR1 is SGHAT and CDR2 is FQDESV (reference sequence). Trimming cost V 5 bases and J 11 bases; bases outside gene matches: 12.

The chain has TRBV7-2 and TRBJ2-1; TRBD2 agrees at 9 bases. Germline trimming cut 1 base from V and 6 bases from J; bases unmatched to any gene: 7. Per the germline V gene, CDR1 is SGHTA and CDR2 is FQGNSA. The CDR3 consists of 16 residues. CDR3 residues: CASSLDSGRGSNEQFF. CDR3 sequence (DNA): TGTGCCAGCAGCTTAGATAGCGGGAGAGGGAGCAATGAGCAGTTCTTC.